The sequence of this T cell receptor (beta chain) was determined in a study of T cells expressing NK-cell markers (dated by TCRdb to about 2020). Describing the broader study: Seven or eight donors provided sorted CD3+CD56+NKG2C+, CD3+CD56+NKG2C- and CD3+CD56-NKG2C+ T-cell subsets, whose TCR beta-chain repertoires were profiled. Randomly selected healthy volunteers, three men and five women, were used as the eight sequenced donors. Seven of the eight sequenced donors were HCMV-seropositive and one was HCMV-seronegative. The libraries were sequenced on Illumina HiSeq 2000/2500, MiSeq or NextSeq, producing 2 x 150 bp reads.

To determine HCMV serostatus, a commercial ELISA kit was used to detect HCMV-specific IgG in serum. Ficoll density gradient centrifugation was used to isolate peripheral blood mononuclear cells from blood. The CDR3 goes from the cysteine to the phenylalanine over 13 residues. The DNA sequence is not available. The germline V gene (reference sequence) provides CDR1 DFQATT and CDR2 SNEGSKA. With respect to this clonotype: Which antigen it targets is not known.

The reads were generated on an Illumina HiSeq 2000. 5'RACE template switching, by which a universal primer site and unique molecular identifiers were added, was used to make TCR beta cDNA libraries. Priming for cDNA synthesis came from the TCR beta constant segment, and two successive PCR amplification steps followed. Processing in the source paper ran as follows. MIGEC was used to demultiplex reads and group the reads by UMI, and MiTCR was used to assemble and quantify clonotypes. To exclude erroneous sequences, only TCR cDNA sequences supported by at least two reads were retained. Downstream repertoire analysis used the tcR package, and clonotypes were matched across fractions by CDR3 nucleotide sequence plus V segment. VDJmatch was used to annotate antigen specificity against VDJdb, with one amino acid substitution allowed in CDR3. Through TCRdb reprocessing, the reads give one entry per CDR3 protein sequence; DNA is omitted. The V and J calls and clone size come from TCRdb's table, not from the authors' own analysis. This sample's table contains around 180,000 distinct CDR3 sequences. The ten largest account for around 20% of the sample.

The paper's findings and limits, for the study overall: Those dominant clonotypes were again the most abundant among CD3+CD56-NKG2C+ cells in a handful of donors, at about 28.3-65%. Whether the expanded NKG2C-expressing T cell clones were specific for HCMV antigens remained unclear. In more than five donors, the dominant CD3+CD56+NKG2C+ clonotypes ranked among the top 10 CD8+ clonotypes, making up roughly 1.0-8% of CD8+ T cells.

In this chain, TRBV20-1 is recombined with TRBJ1-1. Sequenced: blood T cells: a sorted CD56 or NKG2C T cell subset, CD4+ or CD8+ T cells, or bulk PBMC T cells (not recorded which). This sequence originates from a man aged 18-69 years in good health. The CDR3 reads as follows: CSARDLPTTEAFF.